This entry is about one TCR beta chain. TCRdb reanalysed the 5' RACE reads using MiXCR and keeps one entry per CDR3 protein. This sample has a few hundred thousand distinct CDR3 sequences, with 20% to 25% found just once. The CDR3 covers 17 residues. The germline V gene encodes CDR1 SGHTA and CDR2 FQGNSA. V was trimmed by 2 bases and J by 4 bases, leaving 18 bases between them. This sample stems from a study of T-cell memory formation after mild COVID-19. The receptor's source is an adult woman who had mild COVID-19 (a few samples of this study predate the infection). Cell type and time point are not known. The V gene is TRBV7-2, the J gene TRBJ1-5; possible D gene TRBD1, 5 bases. Sequencing was performed on PBMCs or a T cell subset sorted from them (not recorded which). CDR3 in DNA: TGTGCCAGCAGCTTATACCGAAGGCAGGGTGGGAATCAGCCCCAGCATTTT. Translating gives CASSLYRRQGGNQPQHF.